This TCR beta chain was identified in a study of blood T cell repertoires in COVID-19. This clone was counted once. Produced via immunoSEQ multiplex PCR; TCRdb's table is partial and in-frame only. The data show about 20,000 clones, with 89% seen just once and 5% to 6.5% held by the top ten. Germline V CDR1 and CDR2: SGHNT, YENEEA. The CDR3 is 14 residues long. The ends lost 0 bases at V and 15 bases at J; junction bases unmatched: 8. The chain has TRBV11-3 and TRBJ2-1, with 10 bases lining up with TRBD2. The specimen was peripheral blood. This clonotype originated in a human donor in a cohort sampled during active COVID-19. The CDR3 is CASSLEGTSAPSFF. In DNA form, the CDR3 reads TGTGCCAGCAGCTTAGAGGGGACTAGCGCGCCGTCGTTCTTC.